These T cell receptor beta chains were read from a single sample in a study of T cell changes during pregnancy in multiple sclerosis. Using immunoSEQ multiplex PCR, the repertoire was profiled, and TCRdb retains in-frame clones only, with some absent. The data show approximately 44,000 clones, 80% to 95% seen once. Sequencing was performed on CD4+ T cells from peripheral blood mononuclear cells, taken in the first trimester of pregnancy. Source of these receptors: a female donor with multiple sclerosis, enrolled in a pregnancy study. The CDR3 runs from the conserved cysteine through the conserved F or W. The D gene is left open where the match is weak. The size field is filled for only some rows; it gives once, few, many or a size class.

J: TRBJ2-1; D: TRBD2; size: NA; V: TRBV29-1; DNA: TGCAGCGTTGAAGATCTGGCCGTCCCTAGCGGTGAGCAGTTCTTC; CDR3: CSVEDLAVPSGEQFF
J: TRBJ1-5; D: NA; size: NA; V: TRBV4-3; DNA: TGCGCCAGCAGCCAAGATGTCTCCTCTTCCCAGCATTTT; CDR3: CASSQDVSSSQHF
J: TRBJ2-2; D: TRBD2; size: NA; V: TRBV7-3; DNA: TGTGCCAGCAGCTTAGACCGGGGGGCCGGGGAGCTGTTTTTT; CDR3: CASSLDRGAGELFF
J: TRBJ2-5; D: NA; size: NA; V: TRBV5-5; DNA: TGTGCCAGCAGCCCCGAAATCGGAGCGGTAGAGACCCAGTACTTC; CDR3: CASSPEIGAVETQYF
J: TRBJ1-2; D: TRBD1; size: NA; V: TRBV5-4; DNA: TGTGCCAGCAGCTTCCAGGGGGCGGCGGTGGAAGGCTACACCTTC; CDR3: CASSFQGAAVEGYTF
J: TRBJ1-2; D: NA; size: NA; V: TRBV28; DNA: TGTGCCAGCAGACCCAAGGAGACAGGTTCGGCTGGCTACACCTTC; CDR3: CASRPKETGSAGYTF
J: TRBJ2-3; D: NA; size: NA; V: TRBV7-2; DNA: TGTGCCAGCAGTTCAGTCAAACCAGATACGCAGTATTTT; CDR3: CASSSVKPDTQYF
J: TRBJ1-1; D: NA; size: once; V: TRBV5-4; DNA: TGTGCCAGCAGCAAAGGGGGAGCGGCGAACACTGAAGCTTTCTTT; CDR3: CASSKGGAANTEAFF
J: TRBJ1-5; D: NA; size: NA; V: TRBV28; DNA: TGTGCCAGCAGTTTAGAGACGGTAGCTCAGCCCCAGCATTTT; CDR3: CASSLETVAQPQHF
J: TRBJ2-7; D: NA; size: NA; V: TRBV4-3; DNA: TGCGCCAGCAGCCAAAATACAGGGCCGGGCGAGCAGTACTTC; CDR3: CASSQNTGPGEQYF
J: TRBJ2-2; D: NA; size: NA; V: TRBV28; DNA: TGTGCCTCGCTGGTGGCGGGAAAAGGGGAGCTGTTTTTT; CDR3: CASLVAGKGELFF
J: TRBJ2-7; D: TRBD2; size: NA; V: TRBV30; DNA: TGTGCCTGGACTAGCGGCAGGGAGCAGTACTTC; CDR3: CAWTSGREQYF
J: TRBJ2-1; D: TRBD2; size: NA; V: TRBV4-2; DNA: TGTGCCAGCAGCCAAGCGATAGCGGGAGGACTGTACAATGAGCAGTTCTTC; CDR3: CASSQAIAGGLYNEQFF
J: TRBJ1-1; D: TRBD1; size: NA; V: TRBV18; DNA: TGTGCCAGCTCACCACTAGGACAGGCCCCGGGGGAAGAAGCTTTCTTT; CDR3: CASSPLGQAPGEEAFF
J: TRBJ2-7; D: TRBD2; size: NA; V: TRBV9; DNA: TGTGCCAGCAGCTCCGGGGGGAGCTCCTACGAGCAGTACTTC; CDR3: CASSSGGSSYEQYF
J: TRBJ2-7; D: TRBD1; size: NA; V: TRBV6-1; DNA: TGTGCCAGCAGCGACAGGGGGAGGACCTACGAGCAGTACTTC; CDR3: CASSDRGRTYEQYF
J: TRBJ1-2; D: NA; size: NA; V: TRBV7-2; DNA: TGTGCCAGCAGCATTGCGCGGGCCTTGGGAGGCTACACCTTC; CDR3: CASSIARALGGYTF
J: TRBJ2-5; D: TRBD1; size: NA; V: TRBV19; DNA: TGTGCCAGTAGTCCGGGACAGGTAATCCAGACCCAGTACTTC; CDR3: CASSPGQVIQTQYF
J: TRBJ1-1; D: NA; size: NA; V: TRBV9; DNA: TGTGCCAGCAGCCCCTTGGGACACCCGAACACTGAAGCTTTCTTT; CDR3: CASSPLGHPNTEAFF
J: TRBJ1-2; D: NA; size: once; V: TRBV10-1; DNA: TGCGCCAGCACCTCTCAAGACAGGTTAAACTATGGCTACACCTTC; CDR3: CASTSQDRLNYGYTF
J: TRBJ1-4; D: NA; size: NA; V: TRBV7-9; DNA: TGTGCCAGCAGCCTTCCTCGACAGAATGAAAAACTGTTTTTT; CDR3: CASSLPRQNEKLFF
J: TRBJ1-1; D: NA; size: few; V: TRBV7-8; DNA: TGTGCCAGCAGCTTAACGGGATTCGAAGCTTTCTTT; CDR3: CASSLTGFEAFF
J: TRBJ2-7; D: TRBD2; size: NA; V: TRBV7-2; DNA: TGTGCCAGCAGCTTAGTTGTAGCGGGAGTTGGGGAGCAGTACTTC; CDR3: CASSLVVAGVGEQYF
J: TRBJ2-1; D: TRBD1; size: once; V: TRBV2; DNA: TGTGCCAGCAGGGGACAGGTCGATGAGCAGTTCTTC; CDR3: CASRGQVDEQFF
J: TRBJ1-3; D: NA; size: NA; V: TRBV13; DNA: TGTGCCAGCAGCAATCCAGGGGCGGAAAACACCATATATTTT; CDR3: CASSNPGAENTIYF
J: TRBJ2-5; D: NA; size: NA; V: TRBV4-3; DNA: TGCGCCAGCAGCCTACGGGGGACAGCACTGGAAGGGACCCAGTACTTC; CDR3: CASSLRGTALEGTQYF
J: TRBJ2-7; D: NA; size: NA; V: TRBV27; DNA: TGTGCCAGCAGTTTAAGGGGTAGCGGAAGTAGCTACGAGCAGTACTTC; CDR3: CASSLRGSGSSYEQYF
J: TRBJ2-3; D: NA; size: NA; V: TRBV21-1; DNA: TGTGCCAGCAGCAGATCCGGGACTAGCACTGCCACCGATACGCAGTATTTT; CDR3: CASSRSGTSTATDTQYF
J: TRBJ2-7; D: NA; size: NA; V: TRBV6-5; DNA: TGTGCCAGCAGTTACTCGTTTGGCAAGACCTACGAGCAGTACTTC; CDR3: CASSYSFGKTYEQYF
J: TRBJ1-1; D: NA; size: NA; V: TRBV5-1; DNA: TGCGCCAGCAACATTAAGGAGGGTTCCGAAGCTTTCTTT; CDR3: CASNIKEGSEAFF
J: TRBJ2-5; D: NA; size: NA; V: TRBV27; DNA: TGTGCCAGCAGTCCCACAGGGTATCAAGAGACCCAGTACTTC; CDR3: CASSPTGYQETQYF
J: TRBJ2-1; D: NA; size: NA; V: TRBV5-4; DNA: TGTGCCAGCAGCTTGGGACGGGAGTATTACAATGAGCAGTTCTTC; CDR3: CASSLGREYYNEQFF
J: TRBJ1-2; D: TRBD1; size: once; V: TRBV13; DNA: TGTGCCAGCAGCACGCCGGGACAGGAGATCTATGGCTACACCTTC; CDR3: CASSTPGQEIYGYTF
J: TRBJ2-1; D: NA; size: once; V: TRBV7-2; DNA: TGTGCCAGCAGCTTAAGGAGGCTGGATGAGCAGTTCTTC; CDR3: CASSLRRLDEQFF
J: TRBJ2-7; D: TRBD1; size: NA; V: TRBV7-2; DNA: TGTGCCAGCAGCACGAATCCGGGACAGGGATCGGGGGAGCAGTACTTC; CDR3: CASSTNPGQGSGEQYF
J: TRBJ2-1; D: TRBD2; size: once; V: TRBV2; DNA: TGTGCCAGCAGTGATTCTAGCGGGAGAGGCGAGCAGTTCTTC; CDR3: CASSDSSGRGEQFF
J: TRBJ2-5; D: NA; size: NA; V: TRBV12-5; DNA: TGTGCTAGTGGTTTGGGGGGGGGTCGGGGGGCTCGAGAGACCCAGTACTTC; CDR3: CASGLGGGRGARETQYF
J: TRBJ2-7; D: NA; size: NA; V: TRBV25-1; DNA: TGTGCCAGCAGTGAATACACCTACGAGCAGTACTTC; CDR3: CASSEYTYEQYF
J: TRBJ2-1; D: NA; size: NA; V: TRBV7-5; DNA: TGTCCAACCCCCTTGGAGGGAAGCTCCTACAATGAGCAGTTCTTC; CDR3: CPTPLEGSSYNEQFF
J: TRBJ2-1; D: TRBD2; size: NA; V: TRBV27; DNA: TGTGCCAGCAGTGCATCCGGGACTAGCGTAGGGCAGTTCTTC; CDR3: CASSASGTSVGQFF
J: TRBJ2-5; D: NA; size: NA; V: TRBV6-5; DNA: TGTGCCAGCAGTTACTCGAGTAGGGGAGAGACCCAGTACTTC; CDR3: CASSYSSRGETQYF
J: TRBJ2-7; D: TRBD2; size: NA; V: TRBV6-1; DNA: TGTGCCAGCACCCCGGGGGGGAAAGTAGGCTACGAGCAGTACTTC; CDR3: CASTPGGKVGYEQYF
J: TRBJ1-2; D: NA; size: NA; V: TRBV6-6; DNA: TGTGCCAGCAGTTACAGGGGTTCCGGCTACACCTTC; CDR3: CASSYRGSGYTF
J: TRBJ2-5; D: NA; size: once; V: TRBV7-5; DNA: TGTGCCAGAAGCTCGGACAGGGCGAGTCAAGAGACCCAGTACTTC; CDR3: CARSSDRASQETQYF
J: TRBJ1-1; D: NA; size: NA; V: TRBV28; DNA: TGTGCCAGCAGTCCCAAGGTCGGCAGGGGAGTTGAAGCTTTCTTT; CDR3: CASSPKVGRGVEAFF
J: TRBJ2-1; D: NA; size: NA; V: TRBV19; DNA: TGTGCCAGTAGTATCGGGATCTCGGGGAATGAGCAGTTCTTC; CDR3: CASSIGISGNEQFF
J: TRBJ1-5; D: NA; size: NA; V: TRBV7-9; DNA: TGTGCCAGCAGCTTAGAACCCGGGGGCAATCAGCCCCAGCATTTT; CDR3: CASSLEPGGNQPQHF
J: TRBJ2-7; D: NA; size: NA; V: TRBV5-8; DNA: TGTGCCAGCAGCTTGGAGGGGCCGCAACCCTACGAGCAGTACTTC; CDR3: CASSLEGPQPYEQYF
J: TRBJ1-1; D: NA; size: NA; V: TRBV28; DNA: TGTGCCAGCAGTTTATCTGGGCCCCCGGCGAGCACTGAAGCTTTCTTT; CDR3: CASSLSGPPASTEAFF